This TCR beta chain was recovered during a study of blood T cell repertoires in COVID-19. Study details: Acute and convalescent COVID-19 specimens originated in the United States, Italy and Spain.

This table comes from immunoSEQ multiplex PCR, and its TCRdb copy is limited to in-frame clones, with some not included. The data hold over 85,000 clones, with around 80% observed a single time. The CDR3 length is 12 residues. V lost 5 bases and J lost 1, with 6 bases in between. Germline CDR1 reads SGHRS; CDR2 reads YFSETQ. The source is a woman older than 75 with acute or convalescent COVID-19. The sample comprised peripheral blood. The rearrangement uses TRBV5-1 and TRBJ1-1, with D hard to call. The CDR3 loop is CASRRGNTEAFF. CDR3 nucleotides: TGCGCCAGCAGACGGGGGAACACTGAAGCTTTCTTT.